This entry lists 19 T cell receptor beta chains sequenced from one sample in a study of cytomegalovirus exposure and HLA in healthy donors. In the PCR, 60 Vbeta and 13 Jbeta primers were used. Using immunoSEQ multiplex PCR, the repertoire was profiled, and TCRdb retains in-frame clones only, with some absent. The data contain around 180,000 clones, 78% of them singletons. Specimen: PBMCs. Receptor source: a woman in her 30s in good health and CMV-seropositive.

In this sample, this clone turned up once. In DNA, the CDR3 is TGTGCCAGCAGTTCCGCGTGGGGCTACACCTTC. It codes for CASSSAWGYTF. The chain employs TRBV28 and TRBJ1-2; D remains ambiguous. Trimming shortened V by 4 bases and J by 8 bases, and 8 bases separated the two germline ends. The CDR3 totals 11 residues. Per the germline V gene, CDR1 is MDHEN and CDR2 is SYDVKM.

This clone was seen a single time. The CDR3 DNA reads TGTGCCAGCAGCTTAGGGGGGGAACCGAACACTGAAGCTTTCTTT. The encoded protein is CASSLGGEPNTEAFF. The V call is TRBV7-3, the J call TRBJ1-1, with D possibly being TRBD1 (5 bases). CDR1 SGHTA and CDR2 FQGTGA come from the germline V gene. The CDR3 length is 15 residues. Between the trimmed V and J ends, which lost 2 bases and 1 base, there was a span of 11 bases.

This chain uses TRBV5-1 with TRBJ2-1; 9 nucleotides match TRBD2. J gave up 2 bases and V 2 bases, and 5 bases lay outside the gene matches. Per the germline V gene, CDR1 is SGHRS and CDR2 is YFSETQ. This CDR3 is built from 16 residues. CDR3 amino acids: CASSLSSGAAYNEQFF. CDR3 bases: TGCGCCAGCAGCTTATCTAGCGGGGCCGCCTACAATGAGCAGTTCTTC.

The chain employs TRBV6-5 and TRBJ1-2, with 7 bases matching TRBD1. Germline V gene lookup returns CDR1 MNHEY and CDR2 SVGAGI. V was clipped by 7 bases and J by 5 bases; unmatched bases: 7. The CDR3 extends over 13 amino acids. The CDR3 coding sequence is TGTGCCAGCAAAACACGACAGGGTTATGGCTACACCTTC. Its translation is CASKTRQGYGYTF.

The rearrangement links TRBV5-1 to TRBJ2-2; TRBD1 matches 9 bases. Unmatched junction bases numbered 11, after V lost 4 bases and J lost 7 bases. Germline loops: CDR1 SGHRS, CDR2 YFSETQ. The CDR3 totals 16 residues. CDR3: CASSAPGQGLGGELFF. In nucleotides, the CDR3 is TGCGCCAGCAGCGCGCCGGGACAGGGTTTGGGCGGGGAGCTGTTTTTT.

The V call is TRBV27, the J call TRBJ1-6; TRBD1 agrees at 7 bases. From germline, CDR1 is MNHEY and CDR2 SMNVEV (reference sequence). The length of the CDR3 is 12 residues. V shed 4 bases, J shed 14 bases, and the junction held 5 bases outside the gene matches. DNA of the CDR3: TGTGCCAGCAGTTCCCCGACAGGGACCCTCCACTTT. It is translated as CASSSPTGTLHF.

This clone was found once. J is TRBJ2-5 and V is TRBV4-1, with 9 bases identical to TRBD2. J was trimmed by 5 bases and V by 0 bases; bases with no gene match: 7. The CDR3 is 16 residues long. CDR1 is MGHRA, CDR2 YSYEKL, per germline. The CDR3 DNA reads TGCGCCAGCAGCCAAGATCTAGCGGGATGGTTCGAGACCCAGTACTTC. Translated: CASSQDLAGWFETQYF.

The rearrangement joins TRBV4-1 to TRBJ1-1, with D hard to call. This CDR3 is 18 amino acids long. Per the germline V gene, CDR1 is MGHRA and CDR2 is YSYEKL. Trimming removed 4 bases from V and 3 bases from J, with 24 bases in between. The CDR3 DNA sequence: TGCGCCAGCAGCCCCGAATCGACGCTACTGGGGAGGGACACTGAAGCTTTCTTT. This translates into CASSPESTLLGRDTEAFF.

As concerns this clone: At one end the junction does not follow the germline gene, possibly because of a read error. The rearrangement joins TRBV6-1 to TRBJ1-1; 7 positions match TRBD1. The CDR3 extends over 11 amino acids. Germline V lookup: CDR1 MNHNS, CDR2 SASEGT. The CDR3 DNA reads TGTGCCAGCAGTCTATCTACAGGGGTCACCTTT. It codes for CASSLSTGVTF.

Note on this clone: A read error may account for a junction end that differs from germline. The chain is built from TRBV6-5 and TRBJ1-4; a possible D gene is TRBD1 (5 bases). Germline CDR1 and CDR2: MNHEY and SVGAGI. The length of the CDR3 is 13 residues. CDR3 nucleotides: TGTGCCAGCAGTGAAGCGCGACAGACCACGATCCTATTT. Translated: CASSEARQTTILF.

V gene TRBV5-1 combines with J gene TRBJ2-5, with 10 positions matching TRBD2. The V gene's germline CDR1 is SGHRS and CDR2 YFSETQ. With V trimmed by 4 bases and J by 2 bases, 2 bases remained unmatched. This CDR3 is 14 amino acids long. The CDR3 sequence: CASSIAGGQETQYF. CDR3 coding DNA: TGCGCCAGCAGCATAGCGGGGGGTCAAGAGACCCAGTACTTC.

This clone was detected only a few times. This sequence joins TRBV5-4 and TRBJ2-3, with TRBD2 matching 12 bases. This CDR3 is built from 16 residues. Germline V gives CDR1 SGHNT, CDR2 YYREEE (reference sequence). V gave up 1 base and J gave up 4 bases; unmatched junction bases: 4. This CDR3 is CASSLRLAGGADTQYF. CDR3 DNA: TGTGCCAGCAGCTTGCGGCTAGCGGGGGGGGCAGATACGCAGTATTTT.

The J gene is TRBJ1-5, the V gene TRBV6-1; D perhaps matches TRBD1 (5 bases). This CDR3 contains 15 residues. Germline loops: CDR1 MNHNS, CDR2 SASEGT. V dropped 8 bases and J dropped 0 bases, with 14 bases sitting between them. The CDR3 region is CASGHRDYSNQPQHF. Written as DNA, the CDR3 is TGTGCCAGCGGACACAGAGATTATAGCAATCAGCCCCAGCATTTT.

In its sample, this clone was seen a few times. The CDR3 sequence: CSADYRDRGYEQYF. As DNA, the CDR3 is TGCAGCGCCGACTACCGGGACAGGGGCTACGAGCAGTACTTC. The chain employs TRBV29-1 and TRBJ2-7; TRBD1 agrees at 10 bases. The V gene end was trimmed by 7 bases and the J gene end by 3 bases; junction bases not matched to a gene: 9. The CDR3 is 14 residues long. Looked up from germline, CDR1 is SQVTM and CDR2 is ANQGSEA.

This clone showed up just a few times. This chain links TRBV5-6 with TRBJ1-2; D is unresolved. The germline V gene has CDR1 SGHDT and CDR2 YYEEEE. Trimming stripped 0 bases from V and 8 bases from J, with 5 bases between. The CDR3 spans 11 residues. In nucleotides, the CDR3 is TGTGCCAGCAGCTTGGCCGGGGGCTACACCTTC. Translated, it gives CASSLAGGYTF.

The rearrangement uses TRBV6-5 and TRBJ2-5; a possible D gene is TRBD1 (6 bases). The CDR3 covers 14 residues. Germline lookup yields CDR1 MNHEY and CDR2 SVGAGI. Trimming cost V 10 bases and J 2 bases, with 17 bases left between them. CDR3 nucleotides: TGTGCCACTAGGGGGTACAGGCTTCAAGAGACCCAGTACTTC. Protein product: CATRGYRLQETQYF.

The chain combines TRBV25-1 with TRBJ2-7; no definite D call. CDR1 MGHDK and CDR2 SYGVNS come from the germline V gene. There are 11 residues in the CDR3. Deletions cut 3 bases from V and 12 bases from J, with 12 bases between. The CDR3 DNA reads as TGTGCCAGCAGTGAGATCACGAGGCGGTACTTC. Translating gives CASSEITRRYF.

This chain uses TRBV5-1 with TRBJ2-2; 13 bases line up with TRBD2. The CDR3 extends over 17 amino acids. V trimming: 1 base; J trimming: 5 bases; junction bases outside the gene matches: 5. CDR1 is SGHRS and CDR2 is YFSETQ in the germline V gene. In DNA form, the CDR3 reads TGCGCCAGCAGCTTGCGGCCACTAGCGGGAGGGACCGGGGAGCTGTTTTTT. Its protein is CASSLRPLAGGTGELFF. The full variable domain, its missing parts supplied by reference TRBV5-1 and TRBJ2-2, is KAGVTQTPRYLIKTRGQQVTLSCSPISGHRSVSWYQQTPGQGLQFLFEYFSETQRNKGNFPGRFSGRQFSNSRSEMNVSTLELGDSALYLCASSLRPLAGGTGELFFGEGSRLTVL.

The chain uses TRBV7-9 and TRBJ2-3; D possibly corresponds to TRBD2 (5 bases). Per the germline V gene, CDR1 is SEHNR and CDR2 is FQNEAQ (reference sequence). The CDR3 totals 15 residues. Trimming shortened V by 6 bases and J by 1 base, and 14 bases separated the two germline ends. DNA for the CDR3: TGTGCCAGCAGTCACAGCGGACTCCGCACAGATACGCAGTATTTT. It is translated as CASSHSGLRTDTQYF.